The 10 T cell receptor beta chains in this list originate from one sample, sequenced in a study of regulatory T cells in long-lasting Graves disease. Time point described: persistent/refractory GD, antithyroid drugs over 5 years with positive TRAb. RNA extracted from PBMCs served as the sequencing template. Sequencing libraries for TCR beta were prepared with iRepertoire HTBI primers and Arm-PCR of CDR3 regions. MiXCR, run by TCRdb on the multiplex PCR reads, gives a single entry per CDR3 protein. Found here are under 500,000 distinct CDR3 sequences, around 20% of them singletons; the top ten hold roughly 20%. Sequencing used peripheral blood mononuclear cells (PBMCs), obtained when the disease was refractory, from a patient treated with antithyroid drugs. The receptors shown here come from a female donor with Graves disease.

The chain employs TRBV6-1 and TRBJ1-2; D is perhaps TRBD1 (5 bases). V lost 7 bases to trimming and J lost 4 bases, with 13 bases between them. The CDR3 length is 13 residues. Looked up from germline, CDR1 is MNHNS and CDR2 is SASEGT. In nucleotides, the CDR3 is TGTGCCAGCACCCCGGGGCCTCGCTATGGCTACACCTTC. The encoded protein is CASTPGPRYGYTF.

This clonotype was seen many times. The chain combines TRBV7-9 with TRBJ2-7, with D uncertain. Between the trimmed V and J ends, which lost 5 bases and 2 bases, there was a span of 16 bases. The CDR3 runs to 15 residues. Germline assignment: CDR1 SEHNR and CDR2 FQNEAQ (reference sequence). CDR3 sequence: CASSPPDARTYEQYF. CDR3 nucleotide sequence: TGTGCCAGCAGCCCCCCCGACGCTCGGACCTACGAGCAGTACTTC.

This clonotype was recorded at least ten times. The chain couples TRBV12-3 or TRBV12-4 to TRBJ1-5; possibly TRBD1 for D (6 bases). The CDR3 covers 16 residues. V shed 2 bases and J shed 2 bases, with 13 bases lying between them. CDR3 nucleotides: TGTGCCAGCAGTTTACCCCCAGGGGCCGGCAATCAGCCCCAGCATTTT. As protein: CASSLPPGAGNQPQHF.

The CDR3 reads CASSTDSRGFKTQYF. In DNA, the CDR3 is TGCGCCAGCAGCACGGACAGCCGGGGATTCAAGACCCAGTACTTC. The chain is built from TRBV5-1 and TRBJ2-5; a weak D match, TRBD1 (6 bases). Deletions cut 4 bases from V and 6 bases from J, with 19 bases between. The CDR3 runs to 15 residues. Looked up from germline, CDR1 is SGHRS and CDR2 is YFSETQ.

The chain links TRBV12-3 or TRBV12-4 to TRBJ2-3; D possibly corresponds to TRBD1 (5 bases). The CDR3 is 15 residues long. V was clipped by 4 bases and J by 5 bases, with 16 bases between them. Here the CDR3 reads CASSSGQKLGDTQYF. The DNA of the CDR3 is TGTGCCAGCAGTTCTGGACAAAAGCTGGGAGATACGCAGTATTTT.

The genes are TRBV3-1 and TRBJ1-3; D remains unclear. The CDR3 is 12 amino acids. Deletions cut 1 base from V and 6 bases from J, with 4 bases between. From germline, CDR1 is LGHDT and CDR2 YNNKEL (reference sequence). The CDR3 bases are TGTGCCAGCAGCCAAGGACTAAACACCATATATTTT. It encodes CASSQGLNTIYF. Complete variable domain (other parts from reference TRBV3-1 and TRBJ1-3): DTAVSQTPKYLVTQMGNDKSIKCEQNLGHDTMYWYKQDSKKFLKIMFSYNNKELIINETVPNRFSPKSPDKAHLNLHINSLELGDSAVYFCASSQGLNTIYFGEGSWLTVV.

This clonotype has at least ten counts. The chain employs TRBV27 and TRBJ1-6; D gene ambiguous. Trimming stripped 7 bases from V and 0 bases from J, with 7 bases between. CDR1 MNHEY and CDR2 SMNVEV come from the germline V gene (reference sequence). The CDR3 consists of 14 residues. The CDR3 protein is CASTFSSYNSPLHF. The CDR3 DNA reads as TGTGCCAGCACCTTTAGCTCCTATAATTCACCCCTCCACTTT.

This clonotype has a handful of counts. This rearrangement joins TRBV20-1 to TRBJ1-2, with D uncertain. CDR3 length: 13 residues. Trimming took 3 bases from V and 3 from J, leaving 11 bases between them. Germline V gene data show CDR1 as DFQATT and CDR2 as SNEGSKA (reference sequence). In nucleotides, the CDR3 is TGCAGTGCTAGTACTCGAGGCGACTATGGCTACACCTTC. Translated: CSASTRGDYGYTF.

This chain links TRBV5-1 with TRBJ2-2; no definite D call. With 5 bases removed from V and 0 bases from J, the gap between germline ends came to 17 bases. In germline, CDR1 is SGHRS, CDR2 YFSETQ. CDR3 length: 17 residues. Here the CDR3 DNA reads TGCGCCAGCAGGTTAGATCCTTCCGCGACGAACACCGGGGAGCTGTTTTTT. This codes for CASRLDPSATNTGELFF.

This clonotype was observed a handful of times. The chain joins TRBV20-1 to TRBJ1-6; possibly TRBD1 for D (5 bases). V dropped 5 bases and J dropped 10 bases, with 18 bases sitting between them. Germline CDR1 reads DFQATT; CDR2 reads SNEGSKA (reference sequence). This CDR3 has 14 amino acids. CDR3 amino acids: CSASKDSRLSPLHF. The CDR3 DNA reads TGCAGTGCTTCGAAAGACAGTAGACTATCACCCCTCCACTTT.